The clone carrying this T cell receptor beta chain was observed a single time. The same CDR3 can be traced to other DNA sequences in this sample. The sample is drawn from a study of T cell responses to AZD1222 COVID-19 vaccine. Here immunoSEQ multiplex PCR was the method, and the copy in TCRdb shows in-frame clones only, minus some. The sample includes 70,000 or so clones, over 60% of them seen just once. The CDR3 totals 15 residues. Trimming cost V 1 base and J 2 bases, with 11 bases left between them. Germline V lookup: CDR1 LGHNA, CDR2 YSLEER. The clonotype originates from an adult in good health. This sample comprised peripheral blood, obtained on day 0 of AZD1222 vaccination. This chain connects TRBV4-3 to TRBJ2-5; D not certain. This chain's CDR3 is CASSQGARRQETQYF. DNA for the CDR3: TGCGCCAGCAGCCAAGGGGCGCGTCGTCAAGAGACCCAGTACTTC.